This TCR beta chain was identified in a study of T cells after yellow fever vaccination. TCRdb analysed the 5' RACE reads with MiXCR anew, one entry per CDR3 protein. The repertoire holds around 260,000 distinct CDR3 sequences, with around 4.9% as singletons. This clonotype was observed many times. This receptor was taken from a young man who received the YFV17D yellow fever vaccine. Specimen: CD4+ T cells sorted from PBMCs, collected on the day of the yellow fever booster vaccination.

CDR3 in amino acids: CASRLAGGSGNTIYF. The CDR3 DNA follows: TGTGCCAGCAGACTGGCGGGGGGATCTGGAAACACCATATATTTT. The chain is built from TRBV5-6 and TRBJ1-3, with a weak D call TRBD1 (5 bases). Germline V gene sequence: CDR1 SGHDT, CDR2 YYEEEE. V was cut by 5 bases and J by 1 base, with 13 bases left in between. The CDR3 contains 15 residues.